The entry below describes one T cell receptor beta chain. Its antigen is unknown. The germline CDR1 and CDR2 sequences are GTSNPN and SVGIG (reference sequence). The CDR3 is 15 residues long. The ends were cut back, 0 bases at V and 4 bases at J, with 12 bases in the middle. The protocol was immunoSEQ multiplex PCR, while the TCRdb copy is restricted to in-frame clones and leaves out a portion. Of more than 20,000 clones listed, approximately 62% are singletons. The data are from a study of vaccination effects on CD4 cells after COVID-19. The ViraFEST assay expanded antigen-specific CD4+ T cells with viral peptide pools before sequencing. Culture proceeded for approximately 9 days, and CD4+ T cells were then isolated. This individual contracted SARS-CoV-2 between March and December 2020, as verified by PCR.

The sequence was obtained from a human donor who had a prior SARS-CoV-2 infection. Specimen: CD4+ T cells from PBMCs cultured with SARS-CoV-2 spike peptides, collected before COVID-19 vaccination. V usage is TRBV30 and J usage is TRBJ2-2; D is undetermined. CDR3 DNA sequence: TGTGCCTGGAGTGTTCTGGGTTTAGGCACCGGGGAGCTGTTTTTT. The encoded protein is CAWSVLGLGTGELFF.